The clone carrying this T cell receptor beta chain was detected a few times. Its antigen is unidentified. Sorting with CD45RO/CCR7/CD25/CD127/CD95/CD27 yielded naive, central memory, regulatory and stem-like memory CD4+ cells. The entry originates in a study of beta chain features in type 1 diabetes. The V and J ends lost 3 bases and 12 bases, in that order; junction bases with no gene match: 15. Germline assignment: CDR1 GTSNPN and CDR2 SVGIG (reference sequence). The CDR3 extends over 14 amino acids. Study conclusions and caveats: VDJ junctions sequenced from type 1 diabetes patients showed fewer insertions and more deletions. Whether TCRB rearrangement is influenced by HLA type was left unresolved in this analysis.

The sequenced template was cDNA made from the entire isolated RNA. The read count averaged approximately 3.3 million across naive, central memory and regulatory T cell samples. Assay: immunoSEQ multiplex PCR; the TCRdb copy retains only in-frame clones and omits some. The table records approximately 380,000 clones, more than 12% of them present only once. This receptor was identified in a woman aged 18-29 years in good health. This chain uses TRBV30 with TRBJ1-1; 8 bases map to TRBD1. The sample comprised naive CD4+ T cells from blood. The CDR3 loop is CAWSPSLRTGPTFF. The CDR3 DNA sequence: TGTGCCTGGAGCCCCTCGTTGAGGACAGGGCCAACTTTCTTT.